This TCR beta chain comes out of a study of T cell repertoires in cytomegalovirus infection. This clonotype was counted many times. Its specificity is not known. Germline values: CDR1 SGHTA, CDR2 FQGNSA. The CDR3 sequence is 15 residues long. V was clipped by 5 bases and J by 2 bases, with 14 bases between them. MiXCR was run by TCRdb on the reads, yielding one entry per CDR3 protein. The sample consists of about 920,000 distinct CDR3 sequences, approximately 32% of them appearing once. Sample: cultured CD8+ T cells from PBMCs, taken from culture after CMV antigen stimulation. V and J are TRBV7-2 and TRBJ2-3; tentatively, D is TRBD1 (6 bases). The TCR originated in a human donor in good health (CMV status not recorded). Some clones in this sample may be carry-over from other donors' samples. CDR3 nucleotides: TGTGCCAGCAGCCGAAGAGGGGGTGCCACAGATACGCAGTATTTT. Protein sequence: CASSRRGGATDTQYF.